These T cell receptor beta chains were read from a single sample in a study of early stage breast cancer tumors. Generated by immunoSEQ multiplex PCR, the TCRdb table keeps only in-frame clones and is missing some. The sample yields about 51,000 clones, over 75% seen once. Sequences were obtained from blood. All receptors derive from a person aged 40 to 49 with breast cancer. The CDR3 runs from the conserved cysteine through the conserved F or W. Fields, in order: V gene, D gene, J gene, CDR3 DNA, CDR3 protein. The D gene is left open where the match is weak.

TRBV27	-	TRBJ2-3	TGTGCCAGCAGTTTTGCGGGATCGGCAGATACGCAGTATTTT	CASSFAGSADTQYF
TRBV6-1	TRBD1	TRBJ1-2	TGTGCCAGCAGATACAGGGGCGGCTATGGCTACACCTTC	CASRYRGGYGYTF
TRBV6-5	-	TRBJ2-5	TGTGCCAGCAGTTCCCACGACCCGATCCAAGAGACCCAGTACTTC	CASSSHDPIQETQYF
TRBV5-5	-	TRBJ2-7	TGTGCCAGCAGCTCGTCAGTGGGGCAGCAGTACTTC	CASSSSVGQQYF
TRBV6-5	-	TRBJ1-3	TGTGCCACCCTAGGCGCTGGAAACACCATATATTTT	CATLGAGNTIYF
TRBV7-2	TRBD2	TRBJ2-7	TGTGCCAGCAGGTATCTAGCGGGGGGAGCCTACGAGCAGTACTTC	CASRYLAGGAYEQYF
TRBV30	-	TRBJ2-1	TGTGCCTGGACCCTGGGACTGGGGCTCAATGTTTGGGCGTATGATGAGCAGTTCTTC	CAWTLGLGLNVWAYDEQFF
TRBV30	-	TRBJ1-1	TGTGCCTGGAGACCCGGTCAGGGCCCTCGGGACACTGAAGCTTTCTTT	CAWRPGQGPRDTEAFF
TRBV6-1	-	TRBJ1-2	TGTGCCAGCAGTGAAGCGTGGGGTGGCTACACCTTC	CASSEAWGGYTF
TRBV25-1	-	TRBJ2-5	TGTGCCAGCAGTGGGTCCATCCAAGAGACCCAGTACTTC	CASSGSIQETQYF
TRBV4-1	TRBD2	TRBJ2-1	TGCGCCAGCAGCCCCCTTGAACTAGCGGACAATGAGCAGTTCTTC	CASSPLELADNEQFF
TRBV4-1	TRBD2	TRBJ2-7	TGCGCCAGCAGCTTACTAGGGGCGGGAGTCAACGAGCAGTACTTC	CASSLLGAGVNEQYF